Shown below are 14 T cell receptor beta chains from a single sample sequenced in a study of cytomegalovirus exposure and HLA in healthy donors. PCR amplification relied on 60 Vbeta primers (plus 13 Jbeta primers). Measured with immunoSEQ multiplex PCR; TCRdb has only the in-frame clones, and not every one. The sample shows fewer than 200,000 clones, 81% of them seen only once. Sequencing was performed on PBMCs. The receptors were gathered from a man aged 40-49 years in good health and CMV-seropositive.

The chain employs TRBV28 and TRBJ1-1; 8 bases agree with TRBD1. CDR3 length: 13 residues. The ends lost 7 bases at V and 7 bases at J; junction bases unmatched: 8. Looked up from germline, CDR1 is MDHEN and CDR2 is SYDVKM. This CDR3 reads CASNRGNLGEAFF. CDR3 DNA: TGTGCCAGCAACAGGGGGAATCTTGGTGAAGCTTTCTTT.

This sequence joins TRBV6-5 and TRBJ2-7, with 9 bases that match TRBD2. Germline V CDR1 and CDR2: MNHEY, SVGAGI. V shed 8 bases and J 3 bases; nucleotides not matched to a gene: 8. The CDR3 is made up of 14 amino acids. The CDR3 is CASVSSGDYYEQYF. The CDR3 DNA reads TGTGCCAGCGTTTCTAGCGGGGACTACTACGAGCAGTACTTC.

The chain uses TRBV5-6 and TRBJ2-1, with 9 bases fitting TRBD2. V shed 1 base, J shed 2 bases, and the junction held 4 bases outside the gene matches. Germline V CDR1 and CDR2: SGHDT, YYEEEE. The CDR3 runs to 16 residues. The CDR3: CASSLRASGTYNEQFF. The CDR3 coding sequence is TGTGCCAGCAGCTTGAGGGCTAGCGGGACCTACAATGAGCAGTTCTTC.

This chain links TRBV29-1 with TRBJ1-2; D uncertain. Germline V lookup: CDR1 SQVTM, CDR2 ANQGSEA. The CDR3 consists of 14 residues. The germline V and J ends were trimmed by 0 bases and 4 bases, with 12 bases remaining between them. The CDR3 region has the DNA TGCAGCGTTGAAGACCTGCGGGGTCCCTATGGCTACACCTTC. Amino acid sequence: CSVEDLRGPYGYTF.

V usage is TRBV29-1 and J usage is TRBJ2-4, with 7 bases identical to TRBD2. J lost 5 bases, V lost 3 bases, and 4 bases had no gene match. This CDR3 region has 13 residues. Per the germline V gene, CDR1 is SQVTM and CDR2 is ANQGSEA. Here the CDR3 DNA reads TGCAGCGTTGACCGGGGGGATGAAAACATTCAGTACTTC. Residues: CSVDRGDENIQYF. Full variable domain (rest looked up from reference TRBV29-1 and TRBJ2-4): SAVISQKPSRDICQRGTSLTIQCQVDSQVTMMFWYRQQPGQSLTLIATANQGSEATYESGFVIDKFPISRPNLTFSTLTVSNMSPEDSSIYLCSVDRGDENIQYFGAGTRLSVL.

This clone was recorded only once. The CDR3 region is CASRDRGRRGADTQYF. The CDR3 DNA follows: TGTGCCAGTCGGGACAGGGGTCGCAGGGGAGCAGATACGCAGTATTTT. The chain is built from TRBV19 and TRBJ2-3; 10 nucleotides agree with TRBD1. V shed 8 bases, J shed 4 bases, and the junction held 12 bases outside the gene matches. CDR3 length: 16 amino acids. Germline V gene lookup returns CDR1 LNHDA and CDR2 SQIVND (reference sequence).

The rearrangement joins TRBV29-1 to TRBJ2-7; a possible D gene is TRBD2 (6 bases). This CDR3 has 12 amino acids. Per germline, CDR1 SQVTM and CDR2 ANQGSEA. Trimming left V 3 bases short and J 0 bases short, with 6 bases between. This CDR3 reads CSVDGGSYEQYF. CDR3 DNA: TGCAGCGTTGACGGGGGCTCCTACGAGCAGTACTTC.

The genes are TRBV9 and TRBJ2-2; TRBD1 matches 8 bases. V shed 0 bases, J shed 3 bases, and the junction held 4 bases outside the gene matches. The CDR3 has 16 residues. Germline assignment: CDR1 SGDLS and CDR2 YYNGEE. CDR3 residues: CASSVEAGGYTGELFF. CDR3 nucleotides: TGTGCCAGCAGCGTAGAGGCAGGGGGCTACACCGGGGAGCTGTTTTTT.

DNA of the CDR3: TGTGCCAGCACCGGACAGGGCTACGAGCAGTACTTC. As protein: CASTGQGYEQYF. The gene calls are TRBV6-1 and TRBJ2-7, with 8 bases fitting TRBD1. The CDR3 runs to 12 residues. V shed 7 bases and J 3 bases; nucleotides not matched to a gene: 2. Germline values: CDR1 MNHNS, CDR2 SASEGT.

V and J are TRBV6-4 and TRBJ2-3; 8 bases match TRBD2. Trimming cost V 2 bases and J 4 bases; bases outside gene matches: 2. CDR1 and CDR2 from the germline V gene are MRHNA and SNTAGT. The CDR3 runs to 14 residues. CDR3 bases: TGTGCCAGCAGTGACAAGCGGGAGTCAGATACGCAGTATTTT. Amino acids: CASSDKRESDTQYF.

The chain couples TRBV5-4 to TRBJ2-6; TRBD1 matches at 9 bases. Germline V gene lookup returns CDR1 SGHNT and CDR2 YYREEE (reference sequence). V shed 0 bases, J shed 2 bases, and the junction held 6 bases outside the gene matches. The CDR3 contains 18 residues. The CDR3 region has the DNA TGTGCCAGCAGCTTGGGACAGGGGGTGGTGACTGGGGCCAACGTCCTGACTTTC. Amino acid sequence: CASSLGQGVVTGANVLTF.

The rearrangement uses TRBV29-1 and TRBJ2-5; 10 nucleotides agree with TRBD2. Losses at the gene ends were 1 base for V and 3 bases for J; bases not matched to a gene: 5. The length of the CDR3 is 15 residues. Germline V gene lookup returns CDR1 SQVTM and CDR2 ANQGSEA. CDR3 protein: CSVEGSLAGEETQYF. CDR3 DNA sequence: TGCAGCGTTGAAGGATCCCTAGCGGGAGAAGAGACCCAGTACTTC.

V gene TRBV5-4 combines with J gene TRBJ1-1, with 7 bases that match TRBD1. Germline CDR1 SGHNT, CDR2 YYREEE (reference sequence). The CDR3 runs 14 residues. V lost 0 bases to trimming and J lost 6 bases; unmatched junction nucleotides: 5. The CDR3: CASSLVQGDPEAFF. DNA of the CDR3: TGTGCCAGCAGCTTGGTCCAGGGGGACCCTGAAGCTTTCTTT.

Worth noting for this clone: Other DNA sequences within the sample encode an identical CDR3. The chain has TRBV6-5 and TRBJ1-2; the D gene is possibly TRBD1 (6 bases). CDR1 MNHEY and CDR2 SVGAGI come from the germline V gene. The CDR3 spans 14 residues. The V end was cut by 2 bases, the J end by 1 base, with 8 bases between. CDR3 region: CASSYGRGNYGYTF. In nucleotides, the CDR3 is TGTGCCAGCAGTTACGGCAGGGGTAACTATGGCTACACCTTC.